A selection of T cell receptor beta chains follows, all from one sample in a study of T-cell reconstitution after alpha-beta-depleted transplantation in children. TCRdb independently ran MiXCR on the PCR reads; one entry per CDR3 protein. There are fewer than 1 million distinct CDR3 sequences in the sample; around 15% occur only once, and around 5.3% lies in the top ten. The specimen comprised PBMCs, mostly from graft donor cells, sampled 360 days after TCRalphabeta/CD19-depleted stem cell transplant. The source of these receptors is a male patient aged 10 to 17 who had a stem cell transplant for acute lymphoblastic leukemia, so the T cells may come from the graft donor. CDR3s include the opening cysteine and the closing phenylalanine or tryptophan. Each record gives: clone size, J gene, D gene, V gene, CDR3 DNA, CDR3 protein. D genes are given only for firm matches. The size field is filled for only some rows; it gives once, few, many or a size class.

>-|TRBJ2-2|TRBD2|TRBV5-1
TGCGCCAGCAGCGCCGGACTAGCGGGAGGGCTAGTCGCCGGGGAGCTGTTTTTT
CASSAGLAGGLVAGELFF
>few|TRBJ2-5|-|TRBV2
TGTGCCAGCAGGTCCCCGTACCAAGAGACCCAGTACTTC
CASRSPYQETQYF
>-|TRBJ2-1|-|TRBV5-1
TGCGCCAGCAGCTTGGCCGGCTTAGAGAAAGACAATGAGCAGTTCTTC
CASSLAGLEKDNEQFF
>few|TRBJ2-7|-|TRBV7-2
TGTGCCAGCAGCTTAGGGGTAACGGCTAGGGCCTACGAGCAGTACTTC
CASSLGVTARAYEQYF
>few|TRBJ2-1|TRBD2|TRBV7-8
TGTGCCAGCAGCTTAGCCCAAGGACTAGCGGGAGGAAACGATGAGCAGTTCTTC
CASSLAQGLAGGNDEQFF
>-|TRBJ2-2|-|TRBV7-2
TGTGCCAGCAGCTTACGGGCGGCCTTGAACACCGGGGAGCTGTTTTTT
CASSLRAALNTGELFF
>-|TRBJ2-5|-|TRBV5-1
TGCGCCAGCAGCGACTACGGGGGACAAGAGACCCAGTACTTC
CASSDYGGQETQYF
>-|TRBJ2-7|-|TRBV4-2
TGTGCCAGCAGCCACCCAAGGTTCAACGAGCAGTACTTC
CASSHPRFNEQYF
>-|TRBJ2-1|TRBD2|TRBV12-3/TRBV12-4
TGTGCCAGCAGTCGGGGGACTAGCGGGAGGTTTCATGAGCAGTTCTTC
CASSRGTSGRFHEQFF
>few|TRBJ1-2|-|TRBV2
TGTGCCAGCAGCGATAATGACGGCGTTGGGGCTGGGGGCTACACCTTC
CASSDNDGVGAGGYTF
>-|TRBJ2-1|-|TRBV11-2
TGTGCCAGCAGCTCCGGGATGGGCGACTACCGATACAATGAGCAGTTCTTC
CASSSGMGDYRYNEQFF
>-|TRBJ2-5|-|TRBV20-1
TGCAGTGCTAGGTTCGACAGCTTCCAAGAGACCCAGTACTTC
CSARFDSFQETQYF
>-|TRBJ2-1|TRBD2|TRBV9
TGTGCCAGCAGCGCAAGTACTAGCGGGAGACATTCCTACAATGAGCAGTTCTTC
CASSASTSGRHSYNEQFF
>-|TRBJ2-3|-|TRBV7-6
TGTGCCAGCAGCACCCCCGAGGCTAGCCACACAGATACGCAGTATTTT
CASSTPEASHTDTQYF
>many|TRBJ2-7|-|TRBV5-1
TGTGCCAGCAGTTTCCAGTACGAGCAGTACTTC
CASSFQYEQYF
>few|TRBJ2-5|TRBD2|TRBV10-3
TGTGCCATCAGTGACTCGAGGACTAGCGGGATACAGACCCAGTACTTC
CAISDSRTSGIQTQYF
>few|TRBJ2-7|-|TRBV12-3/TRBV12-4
TGTGCCAGCAGGGACGGAGGGCCAGGCGAGCAGTACTTC
CASRDGGPGEQYF
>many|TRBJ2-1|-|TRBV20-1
TGCAGTGCTAGAGATTTAGGGTTGTCCCACAATGAGCAGTTCTTC
CSARDLGLSHNEQFF
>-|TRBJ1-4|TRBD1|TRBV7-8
TGTGCCAGCAGCTCCGACAGGGGGCGGGATGAAAAACTGTTTTTT
CASSSDRGRDEKLFF
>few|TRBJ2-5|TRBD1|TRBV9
TGTGCCAGCACTCCACAGGGGACCCAAGAGACCCAGTACTTC
CASTPQGTQETQYF
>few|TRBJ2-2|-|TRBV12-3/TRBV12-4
TGTGCCAGCAGACGTGCGGTGGGAGTAAACACCGGGGAGCTGTTTTTT
CASRRAVGVNTGELFF
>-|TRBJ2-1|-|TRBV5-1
TGCGCCAGCAGCTTGAAGGGCGGGACGGGGAGGAATGAGCAGTTCTTC
CASSLKGGTGRNEQFF
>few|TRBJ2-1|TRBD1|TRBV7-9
TGTGCCAGCAGCCTGCCCAAGGACAGGGGTACCTACAATGAGCAGTTCTTC
CASSLPKDRGTYNEQFF
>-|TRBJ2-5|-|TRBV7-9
TGTGCCAGCAGCTTCGTCCAGCCTCAAGAGACCCAGTACTTC
CASSFVQPQETQYF
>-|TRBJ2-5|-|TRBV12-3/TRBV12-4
TGTGCCAGCAGTTTATGGGCAGAAGAGACCCAGTACTTC
CASSLWAEETQYF
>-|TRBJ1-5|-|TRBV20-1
TGCAGTGCTAGTAGGACAAAGGGGGGACAAAGCAATCAGCCCCAGCATTTT
CSASRTKGGQSNQPQHF
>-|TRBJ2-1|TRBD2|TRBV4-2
TGTGCCAGCAGCCCGAGGGGGGGACTAGCGGGAGCTTACGAGCAGTTCTTC
CASSPRGGLAGAYEQFF
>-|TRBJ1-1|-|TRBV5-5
TGTGCCAGCAGCTCCCAAAAGACAGTTCGAGACTGGAACACTGAAGCTTTCTTT
CASSSQKTVRDWNTEAFF
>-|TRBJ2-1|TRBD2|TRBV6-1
TGTGCCAGCAGTGATATACTAGCGGTCAATGAGCAGTTCTTC
CASSDILAVNEQFF
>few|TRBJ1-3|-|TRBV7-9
TGTGCCAGCAGCTCCGGACGGTACTCTGGAAACACCATATATTTT
CASSSGRYSGNTIYF
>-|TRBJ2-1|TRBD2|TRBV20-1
TGCAGTGCCAATCTAGCGGGAGGGCCCCATGAGCAGTTCTTC
CSANLAGGPHEQFF
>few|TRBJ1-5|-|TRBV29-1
TGCAGCGTAGGGGGGCGCGGGCAGCCCCAGCATTTT
CSVGGRGQPQHF